This record covers a single T cell receptor (beta chain). The data stem from a study of blood T cell repertoires in COVID-19. On the study more broadly: Some COVID-19 samples were acute and others convalescent; all came from the United States, Italy and Spain.

In the original workflow: Reference gene primer amplification gave nucleated cell count estimates. Repertoires were generated with immunoSEQ multiplex PCR, while TCRdb's copy carries only in-frame clones and drops some. The DNA gave D and trimming, while V, J and clone size come from that table. Of 160,000 or so clones in the sample, approximately 81% are singletons; the top ten hold approximately 18%. The CDR3 is 12 amino acids. The V gene's germline CDR1 is SQVTM and CDR2 ANQGSEA. V lost 2 bases to trimming and J lost 8 bases, with 10 bases between them. This receptor was identified in a man aged 60-69 years who had recovered from COVID-19. The rearrangement uses TRBV29-1 and TRBJ2-1, with a possible D match to TRBD2 (5 bases). Material for sequencing was PBMCs or T cells enriched from blood (not recorded which). CDR3 DNA sequence: TGCAGCGTTGAACCCCCCGGGGATGAGCAGTTCTTC. Protein sequence: CSVEPPGDEQFF.